A single sample is the source of the 21 T cell receptor beta chains below, sequenced in a study of blood T cell repertoires in COVID-19 (TCRdb year 2020). Library construction relied on the immunoSEQ multiplex PCR assay. TCRdb re-hosts the immuneACCESS table, in-frame sequences only. Its copies lack some clones; in the studies checked, an unresolved V gene accounts for under half of them, and the cause for the rest is not known. Counted in this sample were about 370,000 clones; 89% of them appeared once. The ten largest clones add up to approximately 3% of the sample. The sample was peripheral blood. The receptors come from a woman aged 25 to 39 with COVID-19, enrolled during active disease.

This clone has just a few counts. The rearrangement uses TRBV30 and TRBJ2-5, with TRBD2 identical over 9 bases. Germline-derived CDR1 and CDR2 are GTSNPN and SVGIG (reference sequence). There are 16 residues in the CDR3. Trimming took 0 bases from V and 4 from J; bases not matched to a gene: 9. The CDR3 DNA is TGTGCCTGGAGTGTACCGCTAGCGGGAAGTCGAGAGACCCAGTACTTC. Its protein product is CAWSVPLAGSRETQYF.

The J gene is TRBJ1-3, the V gene TRBV29-1, with no clear D. Trimming took off 3 bases at V and 3 bases at J, with 9 bases between the two ends. CDR3 size: 13 residues. In germline, CDR1 is SQVTM, CDR2 ANQGSEA. CDR3 in amino acids: CSVEVQIGNTIYF. The CDR3, as DNA: TGCAGCGTTGAGGTACAGATTGGAAACACCATATATTTT.

CDR3 DNA: TGTGCCAGCAGTTACACTCCCCGGACAGGGTTGGGTGGCTACACCTTC. It is translated as CASSYTPRTGLGGYTF. This chain joins TRBV6-5 and TRBJ1-2, with TRBD1 matching over 8 bases. V was clipped by 2 bases and J by 7 bases; unmatched bases: 12. The CDR3 consists of 16 residues. CDR1 is MNHEY and CDR2 is SVGAGI in the germline V gene.

V gene TRBV14 combines with J gene TRBJ1-1, with TRBD1 matching 7 bases. This CDR3 comprises 15 residues. CDR1 and CDR2 from the germline V gene are SGHDN and FVKESK. The J segment lost 5 bases and the V segment lost 8 bases, leaving 14 bases of the junction unmatched. In DNA, the CDR3 is TGTGCCAGCTCCCGGGAGGGGGCTTTGAGTACTGAAGCTTTCTTT. As protein: CASSREGALSTEAFF.

The chain employs TRBV19 and TRBJ2-2; D is undetermined. Germline CDR1 and CDR2: LNHDA and SQIVND (reference sequence). The CDR3 extends over 14 amino acids. V was pared by 5 bases and J by 0 bases, with 7 bases between. CDR3 nucleotides: TGTGCCAGTAGTGTCGGTTCGAACACCGGGGAGCTGTTTTTT. Amino acids: CASSVGSNTGELFF.

The chain uses TRBV24-1 and TRBJ1-5, with a possible D match to TRBD1 (6 bases). The germline gives CDR1 KGHDR, CDR2 SFDVKD. There are 14 residues in the CDR3. Trimming removed 9 bases at V and 3 bases at J, with 14 bases between. The CDR3 DNA follows: TGTGCCACCGGGGCGACAGGAGACAATCAGCCCCAGCATTTT. Translation: CATGATGDNQPQHF.

This clone was recorded only once. J is TRBJ1-1 and V is TRBV3-1 (or the pseudogene TRBV3-2), with D possibly TRBD1 on 6 matching bases. Trimming removed 1 base from V and 1 base from J, with 16 bases in between. Looked up from germline, CDR1 is LGHDT and CDR2 is YNNKEL (reference sequence). CDR3 size: 17 residues. The CDR3: CASSQASKQGPNTEAFF. CDR3 nucleotides: TGTGCCAGCAGCCAAGCCTCGAAACAGGGTCCGAACACTGAAGCTTTCTTT.

The chain recombines TRBV19 with TRBJ1-2, with 8 bases fitting TRBD1. This CDR3 region has 15 residues. Germline values: CDR1 LNHDA, CDR2 SQIVND (reference sequence). V was clipped by 4 bases and J by 6 bases; unmatched bases: 10. The CDR3 region has the DNA TGTGCCAGTAGTAGGGGGCGGTCAGGGGGCGATGGCTACACCTTC. This codes for CASSRGRSGGDGYTF. The full variable domain, in which reference TRBV19 and TRBJ1-2 provide the parts outside the CDR3, is DGGITQSPKYLFRKEGQNVTLSCEQNLNHDAMYWYRQDPGQGLRLIYYSQIVNDFQKGDIAEGYSVSREKKESFPLTVTSAQKNPTAFYLCASSRGRSGGDGYTFGSGTRLTVV.

The V gene is TRBV7-2, the J gene TRBJ2-3, with 9 bases fitting TRBD2. This CDR3 comprises 15 residues. Germline CDR1 is SGHTA and CDR2 is FQGNSA. J gave up 1 base and V 1 base, and 0 bases lay outside the gene matches. Here the CDR3 DNA reads TGTGCCAGCAGCTTAGAGCGGGGGGGCACAGATACGCAGTATTTT. Translating gives CASSLERGGTDTQYF.

V and J are TRBV18 and TRBJ1-5; 7 bases are a match to TRBD1. CDR3 length: 15 amino acids. From germline, CDR1 is KGHSH and CDR2 LQKENI. V lost 3 bases and J lost 3; bases outside the gene matches: 5. Written as DNA, the CDR3 is TGTGCCAGCTCACCCGGGGACAGTCACAATCAGCCCCAGCATTTT. Residues: CASSPGDSHNQPQHF.

The chain has TRBV12-3 or TRBV12-4 and TRBJ1-1, with D hard to call. CDR3 length: 13 residues. Between the trimmed V and J ends, which lost 0 bases and 3 bases, there was a span of 5 bases. CDR3 sequence (DNA): TGTGCCAGCAGTTTAGCTGTAGACACTGAAGCTTTCTTT. It encodes CASSLAVDTEAFF.

This rearrangement joins TRBV11-2 to TRBJ1-6; 8 nucleotides agree with TRBD1. CDR1 and CDR2 from the germline V gene are SGHAT and FQNNGV. The ends lost 4 bases at V and 7 bases at J; junction bases unmatched: 9. The CDR3 spans 16 residues. DNA of the CDR3: TGTGCCAGCAGCTCGCCAAACAGGGGGAAGAATTCACCCCTCCACTTT. It is translated as CASSSPNRGKNSPLHF.

The chain links TRBV7-2 to TRBJ2-2; the D gene is possibly TRBD1 (6 bases). V was clipped by 4 bases and J by 1 base, with 10 bases between them. The CDR3 has 15 amino acids. The germline V gene encodes CDR1 SGHTA and CDR2 FQGNSA. Here the CDR3 DNA reads TGTGCCAGCAGCTCCCTCAGGGGGAACACCGGGGAGCTGTTTTTT. Translated, it gives CASSSLRGNTGELFF.

The table lists this clone with a few counts. V usage is TRBV27 and J usage is TRBJ2-7; no clear D. V was clipped by 3 bases and J by 6 bases, with 12 bases between them. Germline-derived CDR1 and CDR2 are MNHEY and SMNVEV (reference sequence). This CDR3 is 13 amino acids long. CDR3 protein: CASSFTGSSEQYV. The CDR3, as DNA: TGTGCCAGCAGTTTTACGGGTAGCTCCGAGCAGTACGTC.

The rearrangement joins TRBV20-1 to TRBJ2-5; D call uncertain. CDR3 length: 11 amino acids. The germline V and J ends were trimmed by 2 bases and 5 bases, with 6 bases remaining between them. Looked up from germline, CDR1 is DFQATT and CDR2 is SNEGSKA (reference sequence). DNA of the CDR3: TGCAGTGCTAGATTCGGGGAGACCCAGTACTTC. Translating it yields CSARFGETQYF.

The rearrangement joins TRBV27 to TRBJ1-1; D call uncertain. The CDR3 is 15 residues long. V lost 4 bases to trimming and J lost 1 base, with 13 bases between them. From germline, CDR1 is MNHEY and CDR2 SMNVEV (reference sequence). CDR3 sequence (DNA): TGTGCCAGCAGTTCCCGGATGGCAGGGAACACTGAAGCTTTCTTT. Its protein is CASSSRMAGNTEAFF.

The chain has TRBV19 and TRBJ1-1, with D unresolved. The ends were cut back, 7 bases at V and 3 bases at J, with 18 bases in the middle. The CDR3 loop spans 15 amino acids. Germline V gene sequence: CDR1 LNHDA, CDR2 SQIVND (reference sequence). The CDR3 spells CASNPGEGADTEAFF. CDR3 in DNA: TGTGCCAGTAACCCCGGCGAGGGAGCGGACACTGAAGCTTTCTTT. The entire variable domain, with the rest obtained from reference TRBV19 and TRBJ1-1, is as follows: DGGITQSPKYLFRKEGQNVTLSCEQNLNHDAMYWYRQDPGQGLRLIYYSQIVNDFQKGDIAEGYSVSREKKESFPLTVTSAQKNPTAFYLCASNPGEGADTEAFFGQGTRLTVV.

The CDR3 reads CASSLRTSEDTQYF. The CDR3 DNA sequence: TGCGCCAGCAGCCTTCGGACTAGTGAGGATACGCAGTATTTT. The chain uses TRBV4-1 and TRBJ2-3; TRBD2 matches at 7 bases. The V and J ends lost 4 bases and 6 bases, in that order; junction bases with no gene match: 7. The CDR3 totals 14 residues. CDR1 is MGHRA and CDR2 is YSYEKL in the germline V gene.

In regard to this clone: Mismatch with germline at one junction end may stem from a read error. This chain uses TRBV7-7 with TRBJ2-5, with 8 nucleotides matching TRBD1. From germline, CDR1 is SSHAT and CDR2 FNYEAQ (reference sequence). The CDR3 spans 15 residues. DNA for the CDR3: TGTGCTAGCAGCTTGGACAGGGCCCCTCAAGAGACCCAGTACTTC. It yields the protein CASSLDRAPQETQYF.

The chain is built from TRBV27 and TRBJ1-6, with a tentative D call TRBD1 (6 bases). V shed 8 bases and J shed 10 bases, with 15 bases lying between them. The germline gives CDR1 MNHEY, CDR2 SMNVEV (reference sequence). The CDR3 totals 13 residues. The CDR3: CASGQTGGSPLHF. CDR3 sequence (DNA): TGTGCCAGCGGACAGACAGGCGGCTCACCCCTCCACTTT.

The gene calls are TRBV7-8 and TRBJ1-2; D remains unclear. Germline V CDR1 and CDR2: SGHVS, FQNEAQ. V was clipped by 0 bases and J by 7 bases, with 12 bases between them. The CDR3 is 14 amino acids. This CDR3 is CASSLAFKTGGYTF. In DNA form, the CDR3 reads TGTGCCAGCAGCTTAGCTTTTAAGACTGGTGGCTACACCTTC. Using reference TRBV7-8 and TRBJ1-2 for the parts outside the CDR3, the full variable domain is GAGVSQSPRYKVAKRGQDVALRCDPISGHVSLFWYQQALGQGPEFLTYFQNEAQLDKSGLPSDRFFAERPEGSVSTLKIQRTQQEDSAVYLCASSLAFKTGGYTFGSGTRLTVV.